One sample yielded the 26 T cell receptor beta chains listed below, sequenced in a study of blood T cell repertoires in COVID-19. Clones were sequenced by immunoSEQ multiplex PCR, and TCRdb holds only the in-frame ones, with some missing. The sample holds 55,000 to 85,000 clones, around 86% seen once. Input material: peripheral blood. The receptors derive from a woman between 18 and 29 years old with acute or convalescent COVID-19.

The rearrangement uses TRBV21-1 and TRBJ2-7; no check of the table's D call, TRBD2, against the DNA was made. TRBV21-1 is a known pseudogene. This CDR3 spans 16 amino acids. This CDR3 is CASNGRGSVVSYEQYF. CDR3 DNA sequence: TGTGCCAGCAATGGAAGAGGGAGCGTCGTGTCCTACGAGCAGTACTTC.

The rearrangement uses TRBV5-6 and TRBJ2-4; 9 bases align to TRBD1. V trimming: 5 bases; J trimming: 8 bases; junction bases outside the gene matches: 5. The CDR3 runs to 13 residues. Germline V CDR1 and CDR2: SGHDT, YYEEEE. CDR3 in DNA: TGTGCCAGCAGTTCCCGGGACAGGGACATTCAGTACTTC. Its protein product is CASSSRDRDIQYF.

The J gene is TRBJ1-6, the V gene TRBV2, with D possibly being TRBD1 (6 bases). V was clipped by 8 bases and J by 1 base, with 12 bases between them. CDR3 size: 15 residues. Germline CDR1 SNHLY, CDR2 FYNNEI. The CDR3 DNA reads TGTGCCAGCTCCCTGGACAGATCCTATAATTCACCCCTCCACTTT. This gives the protein CASSLDRSYNSPLHF.

The CDR3 DNA reads as TGTGCCAGTAGTATAGGACAGCTCACCACCTTC. Translated, it gives CASSIGQLTTF. V usage is TRBV19 and J usage is TRBJ1-2, with TRBD1 as a possible D gene (5 bases). With 1 base removed from V and 13 bases from J, the gap between germline ends came to 10 bases. Germline CDR1 LNHDA, CDR2 SQIVND (reference sequence). This CDR3 has 11 residues.

This rearrangement joins TRBV5-1 to TRBJ2-7; 11 bases agree with TRBD2. Per the germline V gene, CDR1 is SGHRS and CDR2 is YFSETQ. This CDR3 has 14 amino acids. V shed 1 base and J 4 bases; nucleotides not matched to a gene: 1. Here the CDR3 reads CASSLTSGSYEQYF. CDR3 DNA: TGCGCCAGCAGCTTGACTAGCGGGAGTTACGAGCAGTACTTC.

The chain recombines TRBV10-2 with TRBJ1-4; no definite D call. Trimming cost V 2 bases and J 4 bases, with 5 bases left between them. The CDR3 consists of 13 residues. CDR1 and CDR2 (germline): WSHSY, SAAADI. CDR3 sequence reads: CASSEIFNEKLFF. DNA for the CDR3: TGCGCCAGCAGTGAGATATTTAATGAAAAACTGTTTTTT.

In its sample, this clone was seen once. This rearrangement joins TRBV7-2 to TRBJ2-1; 16 nucleotides align to TRBD2. Germline V gene sequence: CDR1 SGHTA, CDR2 FQGNSA. Germline trimming cut 5 bases from V and 4 bases from J; bases unmatched to any gene: 5. CDR3 size: 17 residues. The CDR3, as DNA: TGTGCCAGCAGCCCGGGACTAGCGGGAGGGGGATACAATGAGCAGTTCTTC. Its protein product is CASSPGLAGGGYNEQFF. Full variable domain (remainder filled in from reference TRBV7-2 and TRBJ2-1): GAGVSQSPSNKVTEKGKDVELRCDPISGHTALYWYRQSLGQGLEFLIYFQGNSAPDKSGLPSDRFSAERTGGSVSTLTIQRTQQEDSAVYLCASSPGLAGGGYNEQFFGPGTRLTVL.

The genes are TRBV7-2 and TRBJ1-1; a weak D match, TRBD1 (5 bases). This CDR3 has 14 amino acids. Germline CDR1 is SGHTA and CDR2 is FQGNSA. Trimming shortened V by 1 base and J by 5 bases, and 11 bases separated the two germline ends. In DNA form, the CDR3 reads TGTGCCAGCAGCTTAGATAGGGGTCGGACTGAAGCTTTCTTT. It specifies CASSLDRGRTEAFF.

The rearrangement links TRBV27 to TRBJ1-1; no clear D gene. V lost 5 bases, J lost 0 bases, and 7 bases lay in between. Germline CDR1 reads MNHEY; CDR2 reads SMNVEV (reference sequence). This CDR3 region has 13 residues. Here the CDR3 reads CASSPRLNTEAFF. In DNA, the CDR3 is TGTGCCAGCAGTCCCAGGTTGAACACTGAAGCTTTCTTT.

V and J are TRBV5-6 and TRBJ2-7; D remains ambiguous. Germline CDR1 reads SGHDT; CDR2 reads YYEEEE. Trimming left V 1 base short and J 3 bases short, with 11 bases between. This CDR3 spans 14 amino acids. In DNA, the CDR3 is TGTGCCAGCAGCTTGTTTTCCTTGAGCTACGAGCAGTACTTC. This encodes CASSLFSLSYEQYF.

V is TRBV6-5 and J is TRBJ1-4; 10 bases map to TRBD1. CDR1 MNHEY and CDR2 SVGAGI come from the germline V gene. The CDR3 is 13 amino acids. After removal of 9 bases from V and 6 bases from J, the junction contained 4 bases not matched to a gene. The CDR3 here is CASTGTGDEKLFF. CDR3 DNA sequence: TGTGCCAGTACCGGGACAGGGGATGAAAAACTGTTTTTT.

This clone was seen only once. This sequence joins TRBV7-2 and TRBJ2-2, with 9 positions matching TRBD2. This CDR3 contains 16 residues. The germline V gene encodes CDR1 SGHTA and CDR2 FQGNSA. The V segment lost 6 bases and the J segment 1 base; nucleotides outside the gene matches: 6. CDR3 coding DNA: TGTGCCAGCAGGCCGGTAGCGGGAGAGAACACCGGGGAGCTGTTTTTT. It translates to CASRPVAGENTGELFF.

J is TRBJ1-2 and V is TRBV11-2; unclear D gene. The length of the CDR3 is 16 residues. CDR1 is SGHAT, CDR2 FQNNGV, per germline. Trimming took 5 bases from V and 2 from J, leaving 18 bases between them. The CDR3 spells CASSPITGLKNYGYTF. The CDR3, as DNA: TGTGCCAGCAGCCCAATTACCGGACTCAAAAACTATGGCTACACCTTC.

The V gene is TRBV27, the J gene TRBJ2-3, with 11 bases that match TRBD2. Germline V CDR1 and CDR2: MNHEY, SMNVEV (reference sequence). This CDR3 region has 15 residues. Unmatched junction bases numbered 4, after V lost 3 bases and J lost 5 bases. CDR3 protein: CASSLGSGRGDTQYF. The DNA of the CDR3 is TGTGCCAGCAGTTTGGGTAGCGGGAGGGGAGATACGCAGTATTTT.

V and J are TRBV9 and TRBJ2-3, with TRBD1 identical over 8 bases. CDR1 SGDLS and CDR2 YYNGEE come from the germline V gene. This CDR3 has 15 amino acids. V lost 3 bases and J lost 4; bases outside the gene matches: 7. The CDR3 nucleotides read TGTGCCAGCAGCGAGAGGACAGGGTATTCAGATACGCAGTATTTT. Its protein product is CASSERTGYSDTQYF.

This clone came up once. The V and J genes are TRBV28 and TRBJ1-4, with 7 bases identical to TRBD1. This CDR3 has 17 residues. Germline V gene sequence: CDR1 MDHEN, CDR2 SYDVKM. With 6 bases clipped from V and 0 bases from J, the junction kept 10 bases outside the gene matches. DNA of the CDR3: TGTGCCAGCAGCAACCAACAGGGGCCTGCAACTAATGAAAAACTGTTTTTT. Protein product: CASSNQQGPATNEKLFF.

The V gene is TRBV29-1, the J gene TRBJ1-1; TRBD1 is a possible D gene (6 bases). Germline CDR1 reads SQVTM; CDR2 reads ANQGSEA. Deletions cut 6 bases from V and 4 bases from J, with 15 bases between. CDR3 length: 13 residues. This chain's CDR3 is CSVVTGRGTEAFF. The CDR3 DNA follows: TGCAGCGTGGTGACAGGCCGAGGCACTGAAGCTTTCTTT. Supplemented by reference TRBV29-1 and TRBJ1-1, the full variable domain reads SAVISQKPSRDICQRGTSLTIQCQVDSQVTMMFWYRQQPGQSLTLIATANQGSEATYESGFVIDKFPISRPNLTFSTLTVSNMSPEDSSIYLCSVVTGRGTEAFFGQGTRLTVV.

This clone has just one count. The CDR3 is CASIGQTSFYNSPLHF. Written as DNA, the CDR3 is TGCGCCAGCATAGGACAGACCAGCTTTTATAATTCACCCCTCCACTTT. The chain uses TRBV23-1 and TRBJ1-6; tentatively, D is TRBD1 (6 bases). TRBV23-1 is an open reading frame, and its role is uncertain. With 7 bases removed from V and 4 bases from J, the gap between germline ends came to 17 bases. The CDR3 loop spans 16 amino acids.

The chain employs TRBV12-3 or TRBV12-4 and TRBJ1-1; 8 nucleotides align to TRBD1. The CDR3 has 12 amino acids. The trim removed 5 bases at V and 5 bases at J, leaving 1 base unmatched. CDR3 DNA: TGTGCCAGCAGTGACAGGGGTACTGAAGCTTTCTTT. It translates to CASSDRGTEAFF.

V gene TRBV6-5 combines with J gene TRBJ2-1; 7 bases align to TRBD2. Trimming took 6 bases from V and 9 from J; bases not matched to a gene: 5. The germline CDR1 and CDR2 sequences are MNHEY and SVGAGI. CDR3 length: 12 residues. The CDR3 sequence: CASSLGGSEQFF. CDR3 nucleotides: TGTGCCAGCAGCCTAGGCGGGAGTGAGCAGTTCTTC.

The chain carries TRBV14 and TRBJ2-5, with D possibly being TRBD2 (6 bases). With 3 bases removed from V and 5 bases from J, the gap between germline ends came to 13 bases. This CDR3 spans 14 amino acids. Looked up from germline, CDR1 is SGHDN and CDR2 is FVKESK. CDR3 in amino acids: CASSQEGAWETQYF. The CDR3 coding sequence is TGTGCCAGCAGCCAGGAGGGAGCGTGGGAGACCCAGTACTTC.

This sequence joins TRBV28 and TRBJ1-3; TRBD1 might be the D (5 bases). Trimming left V 6 bases short and J 6 bases short, with 21 bases between. Germline V gene sequence: CDR1 MDHEN, CDR2 SYDVKM. The CDR3 runs to 16 residues. The CDR3 nucleotides are TGTGCCAGCAGCTCCCCCAGGACATCGGCTCTAAACACCATATATTTT. The encoded protein is CASSSPRTSALNTIYF.

The chain is built from TRBV27 and TRBJ1-1; D not certain. V lost 0 bases to trimming and J lost 2 bases, with 10 bases between them. Germline V gene lookup returns CDR1 MNHEY and CDR2 SMNVEV (reference sequence). CDR3 size: 15 residues. The CDR3 DNA sequence: TGTGCCAGCAGTTTATCTTCTTCGAGAAACACTGAAGCTTTCTTT. The encoded protein is CASSLSSSRNTEAFF.

V and J are TRBV15 and TRBJ2-1; tentative D call: TRBD2 (5 bases). Germline V gene sequence: CDR1 LNHNV, CDR2 YYDKDF (reference sequence). CDR3 size: 15 residues. Trimming left V 0 bases short and J 4 bases short, with 10 bases between. The CDR3 region has the DNA TGTGCCACCAGCAGAGAGGGCGAGGGATACAATGAGCAGTTCTTC. Its translation: CATSREGEGYNEQFF.

The genes are TRBV7-9 and TRBJ1-3; 8 bases align to TRBD1. Per the germline V gene, CDR1 is SEHNR and CDR2 is FQNEAQ (reference sequence). There are 15 residues in the CDR3. V was pared by 5 bases and J by 2 bases, with 5 bases of the junction left unmatched. The DNA for the CDR3 is TGTGCCAGCAGCCGCGGACAGGGCCCTGGAAACACCATATATTTT. It yields the protein CASSRGQGPGNTIYF.

V usage is TRBV7-8 and J usage is TRBJ1-1; 9 bases fit TRBD1. Per the germline V gene, CDR1 is SGHVS and CDR2 is FQNEAQ. The CDR3 spans 18 residues. V shed 0 bases, J shed 1 base, and the junction held 9 bases outside the gene matches. The CDR3 loop reads CASSLAPGQGSGNTEAFF. The CDR3 DNA is TGTGCCAGCAGCTTAGCGCCGGGACAGGGTTCGGGGAACACTGAAGCTTTCTTT. The full variable domain, its missing parts supplied by reference TRBV7-8 and TRBJ1-1, is GAGVSQSPRYKVAKRGQDVALRCDPISGHVSLFWYQQALGQGPEFLTYFQNEAQLDKSGLPSDRFFAERPEGSVSTLKIQRTQQEDSAVYLCASSLAPGQGSGNTEAFFGQGTRLTVV.